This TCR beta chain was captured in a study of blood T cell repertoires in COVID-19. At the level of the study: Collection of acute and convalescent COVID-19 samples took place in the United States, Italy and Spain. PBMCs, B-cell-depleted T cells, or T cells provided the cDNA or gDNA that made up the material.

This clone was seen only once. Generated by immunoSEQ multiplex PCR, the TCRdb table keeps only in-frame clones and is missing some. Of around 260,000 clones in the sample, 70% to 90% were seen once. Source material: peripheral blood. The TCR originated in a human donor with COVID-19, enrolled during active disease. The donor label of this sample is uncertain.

The CDR3 coding sequence is TGTGCCTGGAGGGGTGACAGGGAAAATTCACCCCTCCACTTT. It is translated as CAWRGDRENSPLHF. The rearrangement links TRBV30 to TRBJ1-6; 7 nucleotides agree with TRBD1. This CDR3 is built from 14 residues. Germline V CDR1 and CDR2: GTSNPN, SVGIG (reference sequence). J was trimmed by 7 bases and V by 3 bases; bases with no gene match: 6.